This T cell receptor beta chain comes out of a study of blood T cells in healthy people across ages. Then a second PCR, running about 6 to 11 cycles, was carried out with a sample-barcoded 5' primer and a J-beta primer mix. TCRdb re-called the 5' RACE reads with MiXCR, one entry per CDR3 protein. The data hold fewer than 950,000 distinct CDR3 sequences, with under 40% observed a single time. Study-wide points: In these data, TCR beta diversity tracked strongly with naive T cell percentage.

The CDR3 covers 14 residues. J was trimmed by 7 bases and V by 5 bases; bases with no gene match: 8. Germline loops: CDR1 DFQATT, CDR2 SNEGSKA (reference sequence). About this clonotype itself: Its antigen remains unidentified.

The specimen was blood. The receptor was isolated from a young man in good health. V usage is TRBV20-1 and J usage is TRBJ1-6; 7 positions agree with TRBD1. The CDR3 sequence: CSAQKGTANSPLHF. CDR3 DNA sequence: TGCAGTGCTCAGAAGGGGACAGCAAATTCACCCCTCCACTTT.